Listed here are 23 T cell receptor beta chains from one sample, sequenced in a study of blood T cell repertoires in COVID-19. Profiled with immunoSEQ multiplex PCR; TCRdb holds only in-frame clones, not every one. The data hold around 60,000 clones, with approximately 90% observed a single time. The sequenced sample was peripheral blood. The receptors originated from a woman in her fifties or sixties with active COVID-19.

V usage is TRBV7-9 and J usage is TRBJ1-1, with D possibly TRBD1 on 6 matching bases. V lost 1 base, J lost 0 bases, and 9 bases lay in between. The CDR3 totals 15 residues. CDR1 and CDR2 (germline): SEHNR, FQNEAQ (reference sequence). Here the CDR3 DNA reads TGTGCCAGCAGCTTAGACAGGGCCATGAACACTGAAGCTTTCTTT. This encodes CASSLDRAMNTEAFF.

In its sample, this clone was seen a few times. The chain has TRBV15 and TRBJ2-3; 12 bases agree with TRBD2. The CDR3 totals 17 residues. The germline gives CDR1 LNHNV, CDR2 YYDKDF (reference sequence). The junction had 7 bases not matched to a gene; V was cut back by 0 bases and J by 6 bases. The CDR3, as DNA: TGTGCCACCAGCAGAGAGTCTAGCGGGGGGGGTTCGGATACGCAGTATTTT. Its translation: CATSRESSGGGSDTQYF.

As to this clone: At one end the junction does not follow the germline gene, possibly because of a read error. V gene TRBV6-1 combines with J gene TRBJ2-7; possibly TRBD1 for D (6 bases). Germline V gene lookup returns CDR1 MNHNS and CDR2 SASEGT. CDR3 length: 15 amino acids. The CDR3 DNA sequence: TGTGCCAGCAGGGAAGGGACACTTAGCTCCTACGAGCAGTACTTC. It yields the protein CASREGTLSSYEQYF.

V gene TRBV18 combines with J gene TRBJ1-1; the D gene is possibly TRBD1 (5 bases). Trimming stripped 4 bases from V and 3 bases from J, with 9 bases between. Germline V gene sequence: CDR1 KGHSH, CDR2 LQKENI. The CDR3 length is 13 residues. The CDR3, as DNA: TGTGCCAGCTCACAGGGGCTGGACACTGAAGCTTTCTTT. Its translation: CASSQGLDTEAFF.

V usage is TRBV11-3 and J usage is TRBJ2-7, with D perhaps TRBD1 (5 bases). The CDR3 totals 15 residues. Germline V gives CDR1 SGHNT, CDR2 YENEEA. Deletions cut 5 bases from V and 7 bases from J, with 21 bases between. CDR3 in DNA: TGTGCCAGCAGCAACAGTGGGCAGGGCCCCCAGGAGCAGTACTTC. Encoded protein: CASSNSGQGPQEQYF.

Written as DNA, the CDR3 is TGCGCCAGCAGATTTGACAGGGGGCACGGTGGCTACACCTTC. Translated: CASRFDRGHGGYTF. The chain uses TRBV5-1 and TRBJ1-2, with 10 bases identical to TRBD1. CDR3 length: 14 amino acids. Losses at the gene ends were 5 bases for V and 7 bases for J; bases not matched to a gene: 8. CDR1 SGHRS and CDR2 YFSETQ come from the germline V gene.

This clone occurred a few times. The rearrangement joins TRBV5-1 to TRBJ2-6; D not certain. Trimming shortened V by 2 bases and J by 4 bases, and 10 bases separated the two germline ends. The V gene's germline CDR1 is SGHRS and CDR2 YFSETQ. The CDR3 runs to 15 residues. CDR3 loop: CASSLRSAGANVLTF. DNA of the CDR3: TGCGCCAGCAGCTTACGGTCCGCGGGGGCCAACGTCCTGACTTTC.

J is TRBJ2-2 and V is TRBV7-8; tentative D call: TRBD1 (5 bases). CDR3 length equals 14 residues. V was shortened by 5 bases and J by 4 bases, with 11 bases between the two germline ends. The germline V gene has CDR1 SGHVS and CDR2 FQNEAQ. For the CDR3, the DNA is TGTGCCAGCAGCCCAAGACAGACCACCGGGGAGCTGTTTTTT. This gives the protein CASSPRQTTGELFF.

This chain's CDR3 is CATSNDPGANEKLFF. The CDR3 DNA reads TGTGCCACCAGCAACGACCCGGGAGCTAATGAAAAACTGTTTTTT. V usage is TRBV15 and J usage is TRBJ1-4; D remains unclear. Germline V CDR1 and CDR2: LNHNV, YYDKDF (reference sequence). Trimming removed 4 bases from V and 3 bases from J, with 12 bases in between. This CDR3 comprises 15 residues.

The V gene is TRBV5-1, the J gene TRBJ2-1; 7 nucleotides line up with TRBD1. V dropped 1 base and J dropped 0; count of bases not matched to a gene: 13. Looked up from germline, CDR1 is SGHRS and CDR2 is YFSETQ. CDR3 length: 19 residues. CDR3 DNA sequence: TGCGCCAGCAGCTTGAGCCTTCTGTGGGGACAGAGCTCCTACAATGAGCAGTTCTTC. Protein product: CASSLSLLWGQSSYNEQFF. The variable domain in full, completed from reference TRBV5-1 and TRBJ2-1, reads KAGVTQTPRYLIKTRGQQVTLSCSPISGHRSVSWYQQTPGQGLQFLFEYFSETQRNKGNFPGRFSGRQFSNSRSEMNVSTLELGDSALYLCASSLSLLWGQSSYNEQFFGPGTRLTVL.

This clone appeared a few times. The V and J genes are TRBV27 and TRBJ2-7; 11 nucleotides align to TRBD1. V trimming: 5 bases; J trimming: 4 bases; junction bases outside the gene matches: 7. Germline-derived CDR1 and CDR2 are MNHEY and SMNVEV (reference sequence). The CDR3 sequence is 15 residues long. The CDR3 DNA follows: TGTGCCAGCAGTCTCAAAGGACAGGGGGCGTACGAGCAGTACTTC. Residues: CASSLKGQGAYEQYF.

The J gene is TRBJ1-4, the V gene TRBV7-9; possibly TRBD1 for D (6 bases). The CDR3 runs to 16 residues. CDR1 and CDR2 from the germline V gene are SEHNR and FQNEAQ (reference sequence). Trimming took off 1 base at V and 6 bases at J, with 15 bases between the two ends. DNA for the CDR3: TGTGCCAGCAGCTTAGGGTCGGTCAGGGGCTATGAAAAACTGTTTTTT. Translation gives CASSLGSVRGYEKLFF.

The DNA for the CDR3 is TGCGCCAGCAGCTTGGTGGCTAGCATGGATACGCAGTATTTT. This codes for CASSLVASMDTQYF. The V and J genes are TRBV5-1 and TRBJ2-3; maybe TRBD2 (5 bases). V was shortened by 0 bases and J by 6 bases, with 11 bases between the two germline ends. The CDR3 spans 14 residues. CDR1 is SGHRS, CDR2 YFSETQ, per germline.

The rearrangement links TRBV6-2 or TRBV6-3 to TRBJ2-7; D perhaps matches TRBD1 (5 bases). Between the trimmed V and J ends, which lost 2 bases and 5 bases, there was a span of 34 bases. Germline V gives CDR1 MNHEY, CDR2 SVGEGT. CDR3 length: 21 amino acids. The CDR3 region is CASSYRFTLFGQGVSLDEQYF. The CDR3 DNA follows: TGTGCCAGCAGTTACCGGTTCACACTCTTCGGGCAGGGTGTTTCTCTGGACGAGCAGTACTTC.

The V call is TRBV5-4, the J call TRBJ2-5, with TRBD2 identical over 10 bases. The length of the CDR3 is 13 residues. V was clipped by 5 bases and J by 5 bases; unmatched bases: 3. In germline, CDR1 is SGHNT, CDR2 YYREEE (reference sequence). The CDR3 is CASSGTSVETQYF. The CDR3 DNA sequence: TGTGCCAGCAGTGGGACTAGCGTGGAGACCCAGTACTTC.

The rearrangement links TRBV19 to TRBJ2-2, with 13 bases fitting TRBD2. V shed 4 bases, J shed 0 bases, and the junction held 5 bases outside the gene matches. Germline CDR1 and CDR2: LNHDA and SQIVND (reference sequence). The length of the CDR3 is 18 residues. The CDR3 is CASSKRLAGGANTGELFF. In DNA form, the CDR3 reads TGTGCCAGTAGTAAGAGACTAGCGGGGGGCGCGAACACCGGGGAGCTGTTTTTT.

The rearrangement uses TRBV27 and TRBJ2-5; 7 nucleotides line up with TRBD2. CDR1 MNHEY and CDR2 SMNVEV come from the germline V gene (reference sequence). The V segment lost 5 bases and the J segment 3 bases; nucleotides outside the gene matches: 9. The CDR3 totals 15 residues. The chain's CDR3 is CASSPLGGREETQYF. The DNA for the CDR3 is TGTGCCAGCAGTCCCCTCGGGGGGAGGGAAGAGACCCAGTACTTC.

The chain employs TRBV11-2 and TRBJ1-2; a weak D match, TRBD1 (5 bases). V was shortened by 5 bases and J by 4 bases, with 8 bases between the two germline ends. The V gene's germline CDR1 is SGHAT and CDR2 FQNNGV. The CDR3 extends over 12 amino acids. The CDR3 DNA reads TGTGCCAGCAGCGATACAGGCTATGGCTACACCTTC. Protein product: CASSDTGYGYTF.

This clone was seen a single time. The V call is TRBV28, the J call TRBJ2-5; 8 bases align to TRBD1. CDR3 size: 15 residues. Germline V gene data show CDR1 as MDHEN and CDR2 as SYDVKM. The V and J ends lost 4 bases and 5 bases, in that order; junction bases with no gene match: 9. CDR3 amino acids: CASSSSRTGRETQYF. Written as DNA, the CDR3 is TGTGCCAGCAGTTCCTCCAGGACAGGGAGGGAGACCCAGTACTTC.

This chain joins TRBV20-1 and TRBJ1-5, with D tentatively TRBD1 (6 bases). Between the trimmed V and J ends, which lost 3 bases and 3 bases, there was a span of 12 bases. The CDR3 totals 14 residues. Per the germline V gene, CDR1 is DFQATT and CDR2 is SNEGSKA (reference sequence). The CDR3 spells CSASPTGYNQPQHF. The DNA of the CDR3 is TGCAGTGCTAGTCCCACAGGGTACAATCAGCCCCAGCATTTT.

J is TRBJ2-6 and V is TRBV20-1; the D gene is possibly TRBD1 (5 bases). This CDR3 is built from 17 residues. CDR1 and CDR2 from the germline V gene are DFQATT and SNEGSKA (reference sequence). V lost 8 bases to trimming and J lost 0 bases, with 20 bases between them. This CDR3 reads CSSRGATADSGANVLTF. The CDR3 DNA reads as TGCAGTTCTCGTGGAGCGACAGCTGACTCTGGGGCCAACGTCCTGACTTTC.

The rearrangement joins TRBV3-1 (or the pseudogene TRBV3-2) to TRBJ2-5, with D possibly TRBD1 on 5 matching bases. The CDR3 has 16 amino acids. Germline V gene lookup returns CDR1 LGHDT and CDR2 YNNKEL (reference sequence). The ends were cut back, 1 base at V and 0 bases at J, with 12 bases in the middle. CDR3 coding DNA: TGTGCCAGCAGCCAAGGAATAGGGGCGTACCAAGAGACCCAGTACTTC. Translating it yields CASSQGIGAYQETQYF.

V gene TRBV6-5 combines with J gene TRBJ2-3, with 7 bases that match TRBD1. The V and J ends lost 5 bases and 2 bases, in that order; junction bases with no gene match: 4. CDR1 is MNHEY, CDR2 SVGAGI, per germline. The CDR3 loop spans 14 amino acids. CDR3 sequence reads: CASSPGQATDTQYF. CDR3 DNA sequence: TGTGCCAGCAGTCCCGGACAGGCCACAGATACGCAGTATTTT.